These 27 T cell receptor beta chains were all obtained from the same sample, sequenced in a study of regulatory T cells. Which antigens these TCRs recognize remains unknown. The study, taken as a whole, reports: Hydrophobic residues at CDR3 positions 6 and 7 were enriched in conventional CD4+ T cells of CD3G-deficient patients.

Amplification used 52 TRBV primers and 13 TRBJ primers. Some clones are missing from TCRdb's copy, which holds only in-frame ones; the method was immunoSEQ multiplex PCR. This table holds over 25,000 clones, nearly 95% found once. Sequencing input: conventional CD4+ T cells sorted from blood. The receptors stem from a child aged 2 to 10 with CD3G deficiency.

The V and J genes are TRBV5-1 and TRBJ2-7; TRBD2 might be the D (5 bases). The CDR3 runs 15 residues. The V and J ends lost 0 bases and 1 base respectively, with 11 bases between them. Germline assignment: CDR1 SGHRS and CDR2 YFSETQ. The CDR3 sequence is CASSLGSSGSYEQYF. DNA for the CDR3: TGCGCCAGCAGCTTGGGGTCGAGCGGTTCCTACGAGCAGTACTTC.

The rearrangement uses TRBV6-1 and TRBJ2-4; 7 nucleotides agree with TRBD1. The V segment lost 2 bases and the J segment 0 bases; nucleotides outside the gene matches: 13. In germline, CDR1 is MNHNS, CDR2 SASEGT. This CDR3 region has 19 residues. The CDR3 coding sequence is TGTGCCAGCAGTGAAAGGGGGCTAGCAGGGATGGTAGCCAAAAACATTCAGTACTTC. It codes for CASSERGLAGMVAKNIQYF.

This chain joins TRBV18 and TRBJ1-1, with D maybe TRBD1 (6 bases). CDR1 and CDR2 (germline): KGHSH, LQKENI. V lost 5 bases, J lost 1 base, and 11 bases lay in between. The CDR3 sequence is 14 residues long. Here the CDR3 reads CASSSQQGNTEAFF. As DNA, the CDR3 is TGTGCCAGCTCAAGTCAACAGGGGAACACTGAAGCTTTCTTT.

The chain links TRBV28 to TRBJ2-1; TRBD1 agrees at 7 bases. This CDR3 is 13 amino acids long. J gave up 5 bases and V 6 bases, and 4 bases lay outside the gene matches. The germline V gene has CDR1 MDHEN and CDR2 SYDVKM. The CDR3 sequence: CASRTGQHNEQFF. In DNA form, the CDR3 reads TGTGCCAGCAGAACGGGACAGCACAATGAGCAGTTCTTC. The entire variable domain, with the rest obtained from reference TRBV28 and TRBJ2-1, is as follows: DVKVTQSSRYLVKRTGEKVFLECVQDMDHENMFWYRQDPGLGLRLIYFSYDVKMKEKGDIPEGYSVSREKKERFSLILESASTNQTSMYLCASRTGQHNEQFFGPGTRLTVL.

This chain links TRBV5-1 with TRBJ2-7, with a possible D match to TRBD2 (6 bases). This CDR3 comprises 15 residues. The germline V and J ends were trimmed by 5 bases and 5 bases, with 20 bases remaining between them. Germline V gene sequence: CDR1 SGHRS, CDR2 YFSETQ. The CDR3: CASRRTGVSSDEQYF. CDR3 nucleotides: TGCGCCAGCAGGAGAACGGGAGTAAGTAGCGACGAGCAGTACTTC.

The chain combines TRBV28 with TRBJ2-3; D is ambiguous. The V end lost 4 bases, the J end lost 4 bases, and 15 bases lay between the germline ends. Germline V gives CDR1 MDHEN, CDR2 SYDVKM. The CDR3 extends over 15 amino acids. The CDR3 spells CASSSGTLAADTQYF. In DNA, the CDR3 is TGTGCCAGCAGTTCGGGCACTCTGGCGGCAGATACGCAGTATTTT.

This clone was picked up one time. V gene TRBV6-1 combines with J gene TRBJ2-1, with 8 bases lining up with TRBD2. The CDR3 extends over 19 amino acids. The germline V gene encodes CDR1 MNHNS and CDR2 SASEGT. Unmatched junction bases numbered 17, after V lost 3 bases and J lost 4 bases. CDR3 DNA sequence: TGTGCCAGCAGTGATTTCCCGTCCTACATGGGCGGGGGGTACAATGAGCAGTTCTTC. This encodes CASSDFPSYMGGGYNEQFF.

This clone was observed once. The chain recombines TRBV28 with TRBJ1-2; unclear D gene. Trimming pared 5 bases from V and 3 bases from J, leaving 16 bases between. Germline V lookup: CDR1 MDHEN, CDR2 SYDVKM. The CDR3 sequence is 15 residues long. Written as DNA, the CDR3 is TGTGCCAGCAGTACGCCTCGTAAAGGAGACTATGGCTACACCTTC. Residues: CASSTPRKGDYGYTF.

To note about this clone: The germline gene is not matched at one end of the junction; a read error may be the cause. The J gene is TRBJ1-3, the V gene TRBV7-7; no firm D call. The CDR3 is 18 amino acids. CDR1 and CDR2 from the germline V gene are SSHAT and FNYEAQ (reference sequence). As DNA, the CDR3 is TGTGCTAGCAGCTTAGAGTTGGCCAAAGAAGACTCTGGAAACACCATATATTTT. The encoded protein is CASSLELAKEDSGNTIYF.

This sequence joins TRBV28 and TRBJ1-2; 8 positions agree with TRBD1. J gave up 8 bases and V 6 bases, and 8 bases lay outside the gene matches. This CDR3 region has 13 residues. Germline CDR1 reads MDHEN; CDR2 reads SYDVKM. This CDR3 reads CASSNQGARGYTF. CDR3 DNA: TGTGCCAGCAGCAACCAGGGGGCCAGGGGCTACACCTTC.

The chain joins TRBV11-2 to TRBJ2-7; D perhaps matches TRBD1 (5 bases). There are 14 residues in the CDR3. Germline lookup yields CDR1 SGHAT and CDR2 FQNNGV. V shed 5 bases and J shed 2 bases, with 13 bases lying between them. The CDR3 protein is CASSPTQGPYEQYF. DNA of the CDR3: TGTGCCAGCAGCCCGACCCAGGGTCCCTACGAGCAGTACTTC.

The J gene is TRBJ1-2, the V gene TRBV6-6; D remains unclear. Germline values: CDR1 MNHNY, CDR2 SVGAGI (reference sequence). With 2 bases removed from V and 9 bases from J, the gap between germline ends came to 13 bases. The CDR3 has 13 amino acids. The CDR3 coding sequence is TGTGCCAGCAGTTACGTGGCAGAATGGCGCTACACCTTC. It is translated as CASSYVAEWRYTF.

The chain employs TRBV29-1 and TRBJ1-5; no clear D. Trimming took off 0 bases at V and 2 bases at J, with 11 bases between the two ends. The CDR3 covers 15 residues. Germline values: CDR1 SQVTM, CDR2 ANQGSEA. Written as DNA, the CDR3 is TGCAGCGTTGAAGATCCGGCAGGCGGCAATCAGCCCCAGCATTTT. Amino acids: CSVEDPAGGNQPQHF.

The CDR3 sequence: CASSLGSRGPRPQHF. The CDR3 nucleotides read TGTGCCAGCAGTTTAGGTTCGCGGGGGCCAAGGCCCCAGCATTTT. The chain has TRBV28 and TRBJ1-5; tentative D call: TRBD1 (6 bases). Deletions cut 2 bases from V and 9 bases from J, with 17 bases between. The CDR3 is made up of 15 amino acids. The germline V gene encodes CDR1 MDHEN and CDR2 SYDVKM.

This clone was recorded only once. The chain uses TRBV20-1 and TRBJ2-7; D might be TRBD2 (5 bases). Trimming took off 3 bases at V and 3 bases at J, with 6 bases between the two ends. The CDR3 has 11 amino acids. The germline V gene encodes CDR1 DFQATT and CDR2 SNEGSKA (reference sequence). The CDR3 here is CSASEGYEQYF. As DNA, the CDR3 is TGCAGTGCTAGTGAGGGCTACGAGCAGTACTTC.

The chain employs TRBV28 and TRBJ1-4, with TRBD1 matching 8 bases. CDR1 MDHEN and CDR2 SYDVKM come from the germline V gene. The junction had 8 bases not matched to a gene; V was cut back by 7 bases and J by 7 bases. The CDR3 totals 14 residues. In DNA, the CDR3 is TGTGCCAGCAACGGACAGGGAGAGATTGAAAAACTGTTTTTT. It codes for CASNGQGEIEKLFF.

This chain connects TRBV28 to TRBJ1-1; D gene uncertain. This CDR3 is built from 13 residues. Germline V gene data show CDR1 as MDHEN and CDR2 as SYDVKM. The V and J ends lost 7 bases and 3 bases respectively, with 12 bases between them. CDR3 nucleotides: TGTGCCAGCACAGGCACACTAGACACTGAAGCTTTCTTT. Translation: CASTGTLDTEAFF. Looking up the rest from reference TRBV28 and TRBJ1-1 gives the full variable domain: DVKVTQSSRYLVKRTGEKVFLECVQDMDHENMFWYRQDPGLGLRLIYFSYDVKMKEKGDIPEGYSVSREKKERFSLILESASTNQTSMYLCASTGTLDTEAFFGQGTRLTVV.

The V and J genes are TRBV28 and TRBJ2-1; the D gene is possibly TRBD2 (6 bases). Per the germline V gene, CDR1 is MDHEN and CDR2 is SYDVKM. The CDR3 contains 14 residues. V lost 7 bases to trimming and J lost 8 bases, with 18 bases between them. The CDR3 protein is CASNTRRADHEQFF. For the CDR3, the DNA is TGTGCCAGCAACACCCGGAGGGCGGATCATGAGCAGTTCTTC.

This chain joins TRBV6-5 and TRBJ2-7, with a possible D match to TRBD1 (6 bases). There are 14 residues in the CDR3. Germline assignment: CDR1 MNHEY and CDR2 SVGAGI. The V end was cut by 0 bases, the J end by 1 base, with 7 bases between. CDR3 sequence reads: CASSYSQGSYEQYF. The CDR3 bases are TGTGCCAGCAGTTACTCGCAGGGGTCCTACGAGCAGTACTTC.

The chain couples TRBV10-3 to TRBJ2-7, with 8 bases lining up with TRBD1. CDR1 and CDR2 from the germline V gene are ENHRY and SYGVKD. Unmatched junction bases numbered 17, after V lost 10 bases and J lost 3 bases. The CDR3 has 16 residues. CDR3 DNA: TGTGCCACCTCTACCCCGCGGACAGGGAATAGCTACGAGCAGTACTTC. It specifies CATSTPRTGNSYEQYF.

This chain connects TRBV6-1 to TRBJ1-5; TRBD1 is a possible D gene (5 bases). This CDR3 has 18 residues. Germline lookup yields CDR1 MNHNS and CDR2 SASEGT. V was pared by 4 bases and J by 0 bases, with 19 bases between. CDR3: CASSAQASGGNSNQPQHF. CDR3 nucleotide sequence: TGTGCCAGCAGTGCTCAGGCCAGCGGGGGAAATAGCAATCAGCCCCAGCATTTT.

The CDR3 coding sequence is TGTGCCAGCAGTCCATACCGCGGGGAGCTGTTTTTT. It is translated as CASSPYRGELFF. The V and J genes are TRBV28 and TRBJ2-2; no definite D call. Trimming pared 5 bases from V and 7 bases from J, leaving 8 bases between. Germline V CDR1 and CDR2: MDHEN, SYDVKM. The CDR3 runs to 12 residues.

The CDR3, as DNA: TGTGCCAGCAGTAGACAGGGGGCAGGCGAGCAGTACTTC. Protein sequence: CASSRQGAGEQYF. The rearrangement links TRBV6-1 to TRBJ2-7; 10 bases are a match to TRBD1. Germline V gives CDR1 MNHNS, CDR2 SASEGT. CDR3 size: 13 residues. Trimming cost V 5 bases and J 6 bases; bases outside gene matches: 4.

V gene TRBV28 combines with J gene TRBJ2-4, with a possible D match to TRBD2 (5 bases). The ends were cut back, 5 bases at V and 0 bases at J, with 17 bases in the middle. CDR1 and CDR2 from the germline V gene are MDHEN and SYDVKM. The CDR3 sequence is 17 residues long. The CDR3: CASSTFTGGLAKNIQYF. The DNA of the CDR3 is TGTGCCAGCAGTACTTTCACGGGCGGACTAGCCAAAAACATTCAGTACTTC.

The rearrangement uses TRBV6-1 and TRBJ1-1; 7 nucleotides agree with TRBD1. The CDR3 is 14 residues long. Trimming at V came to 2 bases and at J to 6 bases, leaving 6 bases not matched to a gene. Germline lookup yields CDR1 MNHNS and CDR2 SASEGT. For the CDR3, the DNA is TGTGCCAGCAGTGAACGCGACAGGGCCCCTGAAGCTTTCTTT. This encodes CASSERDRAPEAFF.

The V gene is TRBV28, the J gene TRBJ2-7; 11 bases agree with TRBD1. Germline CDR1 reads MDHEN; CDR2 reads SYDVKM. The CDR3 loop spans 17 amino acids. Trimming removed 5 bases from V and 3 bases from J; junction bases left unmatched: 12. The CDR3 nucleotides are TGTGCCAGCAGTCCACTCCCCGGACAGGGGGCGATCTACGAGCAGTACTTC. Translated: CASSPLPGQGAIYEQYF.

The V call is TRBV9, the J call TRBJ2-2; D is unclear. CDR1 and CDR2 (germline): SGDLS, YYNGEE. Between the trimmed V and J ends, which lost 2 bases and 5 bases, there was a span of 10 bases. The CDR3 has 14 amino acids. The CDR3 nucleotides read TGTGCCAGCAGCGTGGACCATGGGACCGGGGAGCTGTTTTTT. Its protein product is CASSVDHGTGELFF.